This T cell receptor (beta chain) was profiled in a study of T cells after yellow fever vaccination. Overall study: Low-cell-number fractions underwent preparation using SMART-Seq v4 Ultra Low Input.

The CDR3 contains 15 residues. CDR1 is SGHDT and CDR2 is YYEEEE in the germline V gene. Trimming removed 2 bases from V and 4 bases from J; junction bases left unmatched: 5. This clonotype was counted ten times or more. Researchers made TCR cDNA using 5'RACE template switching, and this step added a universal primer site and UMIs. TCRdb redid the calling of the 5' RACE reads with MiXCR, one entry per CDR3 protein. The sample comprises fewer than 350,000 distinct CDR3 sequences, approximately 4.3% of which are singletons, and just under 20% rests with the top ten. The clonotype originates from a man aged 18 to 29 who received the YFV17D yellow fever vaccine. The V call is TRBV5-6, the J call TRBJ2-5, with 10 nucleotides matching TRBD2. Sequenced here: PBMCs, sampled 15 days after the yellow fever booster vaccination. CDR3 nucleotide sequence: TGTGCCAGCAGCTTACCGGGACTAGCGAGAGAGACCCAGTACTTC. Its protein product is CASSLPGLARETQYF.